The present T cell receptor beta chain was sequenced within a study of blood T cell repertoires in COVID-19. Study in general: Italy, Spain and the United States were the sources of the convalescent and acute COVID-19 samples. In each case, the material was cDNA or gDNA derived from T cells, B-cell-depleted T cells, or PBMCs.

CDR1 is KGHSH and CDR2 is LQKENI in the germline V gene. V was pared by 6 bases and J by 0 bases, with 4 bases of the junction left unmatched. This CDR3 contains 17 residues. In the authors' workflow: From reference gene primer amplification, estimates of nucleated cell counts were derived. The table came from immunoSEQ multiplex PCR; TCRdb's copy has only in-frame clones and leaves some out. V, J and clone size reflect that table, while D and trimming were determined from the DNA. The data show approximately 180,000 clones, with about 91% seen just once and 1.6% held by the top ten. V usage is TRBV18 and J usage is TRBJ2-1; TRBD2 aligns across 14 bases. The receptor's source is a woman aged 45-65 years with acute or convalescent COVID-19. The sequenced sample consisted of peripheral blood. This chain's CDR3 is CASSGTSGRPSYNEQFF. The CDR3 DNA reads as TGTGCCAGCTCCGGGACTAGCGGGAGACCCTCCTACAATGAGCAGTTCTTC.